These 27 T cell receptor beta chains originate from one sample sequenced in a study of cytomegalovirus exposure and HLA in healthy donors. The study ran its PCR with 60 Vbeta and 13 Jbeta primers. Repertoires were generated with immunoSEQ multiplex PCR, while TCRdb's copy carries only in-frame clones and drops some. In the table there are about 150,000 clones, around 84% of which are singletons. Sequencing input: PBMCs. These receptors came from a man aged 30-40 years in good health and CMV-seropositive.

The chain is built from TRBV5-1 and TRBJ2-5, with 7 bases identical to TRBD1. The CDR3 is made up of 14 amino acids. In germline, CDR1 is SGHRS, CDR2 YFSETQ. Trimming cost V 4 bases and J 2 bases; bases outside gene matches: 5. Here the CDR3 reads CASSGTELQETQYF. CDR3 in DNA: TGCGCCAGCAGCGGGACAGAATTACAAGAGACCCAGTACTTC.

V and J are TRBV6-6 and TRBJ1-2, with 9 positions matching TRBD1. Unmatched junction bases numbered 5, after V lost 5 bases and J lost 4 bases. This CDR3 is built from 14 residues. Germline values: CDR1 MNHNY, CDR2 SVGAGI (reference sequence). The CDR3: CASSVGTGSYGYTF. CDR3 sequence (DNA): TGTGCCAGCAGTGTTGGGACAGGGAGCTATGGCTACACCTTC.

The CDR3 region is CASSVAPGTGEKLFF. The CDR3 DNA reads as TGCGCCAGCAGCGTTGCTCCAGGGACTGGGGAAAAACTGTTTTTT. The chain couples TRBV4-1 to TRBJ1-4; D is possibly TRBD1 (5 bases). The CDR3 is made up of 15 amino acids. V was trimmed by 5 bases and J by 8 bases, leaving 18 bases between them. CDR1 MGHRA and CDR2 YSYEKL come from the germline V gene.

This clone came up a few times. This chain links TRBV19 with TRBJ2-2; 7 bases fit TRBD2. CDR3 length: 15 amino acids. Germline assignment: CDR1 LNHDA and CDR2 SQIVND (reference sequence). J was trimmed by 1 base and V by 6 bases; bases with no gene match: 5. For the CDR3, the DNA is TGTGCCAGTAGACGAGCGGGATTGAACACCGGGGAGCTGTTTTTT. Translating it yields CASRRAGLNTGELFF.

In its sample, this clone was seen once. The chain recombines TRBV19 with TRBJ1-4, with 8 positions matching TRBD1. The germline CDR1 and CDR2 sequences are LNHDA and SQIVND (reference sequence). The V segment lost 10 bases and the J segment 2 bases; nucleotides outside the gene matches: 12. This CDR3 contains 16 residues. CDR3 sequence: CATTDRGGWTNEKLFF. The DNA of the CDR3 is TGTGCCACTACCGACAGGGGAGGTTGGACTAATGAAAAACTGTTTTTT.

The V and J genes are TRBV15 and TRBJ1-5; D is ambiguous. V gave up 0 bases and J gave up 5 bases, with 8 bases separating them. Germline loops: CDR1 LNHNV, CDR2 YYDKDF (reference sequence). The CDR3 runs to 14 residues. The CDR3 DNA reads as TGTGCCACCAGCAGAGATTCGAGAGATCAGCCCCAGCATTTT. It yields the protein CATSRDSRDQPQHF.

This clone has a handful of counts. J is TRBJ1-2 and V is TRBV6-6, with D tentatively TRBD1 (5 bases). The length of the CDR3 is 14 residues. The germline V and J ends were trimmed by 6 bases and 7 bases, with 18 bases remaining between them. Germline V gene sequence: CDR1 MNHNY, CDR2 SVGAGI (reference sequence). The CDR3 DNA sequence: TGTGCCAGCAGAACGAACGGGGGGGAAGGTGGCTACACCTTC. Translated: CASRTNGGEGGYTF.

The rearrangement links TRBV20-1 to TRBJ1-1; no clear D. In germline, CDR1 is DFQATT, CDR2 SNEGSKA (reference sequence). The ends were cut back, 3 bases at V and 2 bases at J, with 4 bases in the middle. This CDR3 has 11 residues. The CDR3 spells CSARRNTEAFF. The DNA for the CDR3 is TGCAGTGCTAGGCGAAACACTGAAGCTTTCTTT.

V and J are TRBV29-1 and TRBJ1-1, with unresolved D. This CDR3 comprises 13 residues. CDR1 SQVTM and CDR2 ANQGSEA come from the germline V gene. Trimming removed 3 bases at V and 2 bases at J, with 10 bases between. The CDR3 region is CSVDGVLNTEAFF. The CDR3 DNA sequence: TGCAGCGTTGACGGAGTACTAAACACTGAAGCTTTCTTT.

J is TRBJ1-2 and V is TRBV19; possibly TRBD1 for D (5 bases). The CDR3 extends over 12 amino acids. Germline CDR1 reads LNHDA; CDR2 reads SQIVND (reference sequence). V was shortened by 7 bases and J by 14 bases, with 20 bases between the two germline ends. The CDR3 DNA is TGTGCCAGTATCACAGGCTTCGGTGACTGGACCTTC. Its translation: CASITGFGDWTF.

This chain joins TRBV2 and TRBJ1-4; TRBD1 agrees at 9 bases. The CDR3 has 16 amino acids. Trimming at V came to 4 bases and at J to 10 bases, leaving 13 bases not matched to a gene. Looked up from germline, CDR1 is SNHLY and CDR2 is FYNNEI. As DNA, the CDR3 is TGTGCCAGCAGTGGACCGGAGGGGACAGGGCGAGGAAAACTGTTTTTT. This translates into CASSGPEGTGRGKLFF. The full variable domain, in which reference TRBV2 and TRBJ1-4 provide the parts outside the CDR3, is EPEVTQTPSHQVTQMGQEVILRCVPISNHLYFYWYRQILGQKVEFLVSFYNNEISEKSEIFDDQFSVERPDGSNFTLKIRSTKLEDSAMYFCASSGPEGTGRGKLFFGSGTQLSVL.

The chain links TRBV27 to TRBJ1-1; D remains unclear. The germline V and J ends were trimmed by 5 bases and 1 base, with 17 bases remaining between them. Germline-derived CDR1 and CDR2 are MNHEY and SMNVEV (reference sequence). This CDR3 is 16 amino acids long. The CDR3 DNA reads TGTGCCAGCAGTCCCGACGAAGGACTCGGGAACACTGAAGCTTTCTTT. It encodes CASSPDEGLGNTEAFF.

Worth noting for this clone: Additional DNA sequences in this sample encode the identical CDR3. J is TRBJ2-5 and V is TRBV6-5, with D tentatively TRBD1 (6 bases). Germline CDR1 and CDR2: MNHEY and SVGAGI. V gave up 2 bases and J gave up 1 base, with 8 bases separating them. The CDR3 sequence is 14 residues long. The CDR3 loop is CASSYGGPQETQYF. The CDR3 DNA reads TGTGCCAGCAGTTACGGGGGCCCCCAAGAGACCCAGTACTTC.

The sample holds a few counts of this clone. The chain uses TRBV9 and TRBJ2-3; possibly TRBD2 for D (5 bases). Germline CDR1 SGDLS, CDR2 YYNGEE. The CDR3 is 14 residues long. V dropped 3 bases and J dropped 2 bases, with 10 bases sitting between them. CDR3 DNA: TGTGCCAGCAGCGCCGGACTCTCCACAGATACGCAGTATTTT. The encoded protein is CASSAGLSTDTQYF.

The V and J genes are TRBV7-9 and TRBJ1-5, with D maybe TRBD1 (5 bases). Germline CDR1 and CDR2: SEHNR and FQNEAQ (reference sequence). V lost 5 bases and J 0 bases, leaving 11 bases between the germline ends. This CDR3 is built from 15 residues. The CDR3 sequence: CASSTGTNSNQPQHF. The CDR3 nucleotides are TGTGCCAGCAGCACCGGGACTAATAGCAATCAGCCCCAGCATTTT. Supplemented by reference TRBV7-9 and TRBJ1-5, the full variable domain reads DTGVSQNPRHKITKRGQNVTFRCDPISEHNRLYWYRQTLGQGPEFLTYFQNEAQLEKSRLLSDRFSAERPKGSFSTLEIQRTEQGDSAMYLCASSTGTNSNQPQHFGDGTRLSIL.

The chain combines TRBV29-1 with TRBJ2-1; 7 nucleotides line up with TRBD1. Trimming took 0 bases from V and 8 from J; bases not matched to a gene: 16. CDR1 is SQVTM, CDR2 ANQGSEA, per germline. The CDR3 has 17 amino acids. The CDR3 protein is CSVEDPTDRALSDEQFF. CDR3 bases: TGCAGCGTTGAAGATCCCACTGACAGGGCCCTGAGCGATGAGCAGTTCTTC.

V gene TRBV14 combines with J gene TRBJ2-5; D unclear. V lost 2 bases, J lost 1 base, and 2 bases lay in between. The germline CDR1 and CDR2 sequences are SGHDN and FVKESK. There are 12 residues in the CDR3. The CDR3: CASSQLQETQYF. CDR3 sequence (DNA): TGTGCCAGCAGCCAACTCCAAGAGACCCAGTACTTC.

The J gene is TRBJ2-3, the V gene TRBV6-5; 9 positions agree with TRBD1. Germline V gives CDR1 MNHEY, CDR2 SVGAGI. J gave up 7 bases and V 6 bases, and 8 bases lay outside the gene matches. The CDR3 extends over 14 amino acids. CDR3 loop: CASSPGTGTHTQYF. The CDR3 DNA follows: TGTGCCAGCAGCCCCGGGACAGGGACCCATACGCAGTATTTT.

This clone was detected only once. An end of the junction differs from the germline gene, which may be a read error. The rearrangement uses TRBV7-9 and TRBJ2-3, with TRBD2 matching 9 bases. The CDR3 runs 16 residues. Germline lookup yields CDR1 SEHNR and CDR2 FQNEAQ (reference sequence). This CDR3 reads CSSSYGLAGIEDTQYF. CDR3 DNA: TGTTCCAGCAGCTACGGGCTAGCGGGAATTGAGGATACGCAGTATTTT.

The chain is built from TRBV7-2 and TRBJ1-2; TRBD1 might be the D (6 bases). Trimming took off 6 bases at V and 8 bases at J, with 16 bases between the two ends. Per the germline V gene, CDR1 is SGHTA and CDR2 is FQGNSA. The CDR3 length is 13 residues. The CDR3 DNA reads TGTGCCAGCAGTCTAGACAGGTTGGAGGGCTACACCTTC. This sequence encodes CASSLDRLEGYTF.

The chain is built from TRBV19 and TRBJ1-4, with TRBD1 matching 10 bases. The CDR3 contains 14 residues. After removal of 6 bases from V and 6 bases from J, the junction contained 4 bases not matched to a gene. CDR1 LNHDA and CDR2 SQIVND come from the germline V gene (reference sequence). The CDR3 DNA sequence: TGTGCCAGTAGCCCCGGGACAGGGGATGAAAAACTGTTTTTT. This sequence encodes CASSPGTGDEKLFF.

The V call is TRBV6-6, the J call TRBJ1-2, with a possible D match to TRBD1 (6 bases). Germline V lookup: CDR1 MNHNY, CDR2 SVGAGI (reference sequence). Trimming stripped 8 bases from V and 1 base from J, with 11 bases between. There are 13 residues in the CDR3. The CDR3: CASALDSNYGYTF. The CDR3, as DNA: TGTGCCAGCGCATTGGACAGTAACTATGGCTACACCTTC.

J is TRBJ1-5 and V is TRBV15, with D perhaps matching TRBD1 (6 bases). Deletions cut 3 bases from V and 0 bases from J, with 18 bases between. CDR1 and CDR2 from the germline V gene are LNHNV and YYDKDF (reference sequence). This CDR3 comprises 18 residues. CDR3 DNA sequence: TGTGCCACCAGCAGCCATGGGACAAAACTATATAGCAATCAGCCCCAGCATTTT. Encoded protein: CATSSHGTKLYSNQPQHF.

The rearrangement uses TRBV9 and TRBJ2-1; 10 positions agree with TRBD2. The trim removed 0 bases at V and 7 bases at J, leaving 10 bases unmatched. Germline CDR1 reads SGDLS; CDR2 reads YYNGEE. CDR3 length: 17 residues. The CDR3: CASSVEISGRYGNEQFF. CDR3 DNA sequence: TGTGCCAGCAGCGTAGAAATTAGCGGGAGGTACGGAAATGAGCAGTTCTTC.

The chain recombines TRBV5-1 with TRBJ2-7; 12 bases are a match to TRBD2. Germline V CDR1 and CDR2: SGHRS, YFSETQ. Trimming removed 3 bases from V and 7 bases from J; junction bases left unmatched: 8. The CDR3 spans 15 residues. The CDR3 loop reads CASSYLAGGPEEQYF. The DNA of the CDR3 is TGCGCCAGCAGCTACCTAGCGGGAGGGCCGGAGGAGCAGTACTTC.

This clone was seen more than once but under ten times. CDR3 protein: CAISESGDSPLHF. CDR3 coding DNA: TGTGCCATCAGTGAGTCCGGGGATTCACCCCTCCACTTT. This rearrangement joins TRBV10-3 to TRBJ1-6; D call uncertain. The CDR3 runs 13 residues. V was shortened by 0 bases and J by 8 bases, with 5 bases between the two germline ends. The germline V gene has CDR1 ENHRY and CDR2 SYGVKD.

This chain links TRBV29-1 with TRBJ2-5, with 15 positions matching TRBD2. The length of the CDR3 is 14 residues. Trimming cost V 7 bases and J 7 bases; bases outside gene matches: 7. CDR1 is SQVTM and CDR2 is ANQGSEA in the germline V gene. The CDR3, as DNA: TGCAGCGCCGGACTAGCGGGAGGGCCAGGGACCCAGTACTTC. It yields the protein CSAGLAGGPGTQYF.